What follows are 8 T cell receptor beta chains derived from one specimen sequenced in a study of CD8+CD57+ T cells in acquired aplastic anemia. The template for TCR beta VDJ and CDR3 sequence profiling was genomic DNA. MiXCR, run by TCRdb on the reads, gives a single entry per CDR3 protein. The sample contains some 170,000 distinct CDR3 sequences, roughly 47% of which appear only once. Sequenced input: sorted CD4+, CD8+, or CD8+CD57+ T cells (not recorded which) from PBMCs. These receptor sequences come from a human donor in good health.

On this clonotype: At one boundary the junction diverges from the germline segment, which might be a read error. The chain recombines TRBV20-1 with TRBJ2-7, with 7 positions matching TRBD1. Germline V gene lookup returns CDR1 DFQATT and CDR2 SNEGSKA (reference sequence). This CDR3 has 13 amino acids. The CDR3 nucleotides are TGCGGTGCTAGGAATGACAGGGTTTACGAGCAGTACTTC. Its translation is CGARNDRVYEQYF.

In this sample, this clonotype turned up a few times. This may arise from a read error, as a much more abundant clone is one base away. This rearrangement joins TRBV7-3 to TRBJ1-1; D is unclear. Germline CDR1 SGHTA, CDR2 FQGTGA. The CDR3 sequence is 14 residues long. CDR3 in amino acids: CAGSLTTENTEAFF. The CDR3, as DNA: TGTGCCGGCAGCTTAACCACAGAGAACACTGAAGCTTTCTTT.

This clonotype occurred once. This sequence joins TRBV11-1 and TRBJ2-7; D is perhaps TRBD1 (6 bases). Per germline, CDR1 SGHAT and CDR2 FQDESV (reference sequence). V gave up 0 bases and J gave up 2 bases, with 11 bases separating them. The CDR3 has 15 amino acids. The CDR3 is CASSLAPDSTYEQYF. The CDR3 bases are TGTGCCAGCAGCTTAGCCCCGGACAGCACCTACGAGCAGTACTTC.

With regard to this clonotype: Germline and junction disagree at one end, which may indicate a read error. CDR3 DNA sequence: TGTGCCGGTAGTCCCCAGTTCCGACAACAGAGCTCCTACGAGCAGTACTTC. Its protein product is CAGSPQFRQQSSYEQYF. This rearrangement joins TRBV19 to TRBJ2-7; D remains ambiguous. Germline V gene data show CDR1 as LNHDA and CDR2 as SQIVND (reference sequence). The CDR3 is 17 amino acids.

This clonotype was seen repeatedly, ten times or more. The V call is TRBV3-1, the J call TRBJ2-7; unclear D gene. The V gene lost 0 bases and the J gene lost 4 bases, with 4 bases spanning the gap. This CDR3 is built from 12 residues. From germline, CDR1 is LGHDT and CDR2 YNNKEL (reference sequence). CDR3 nucleotide sequence: TGTGCCAGCAGCCAAGAACGGTACGAGCAGTACTTC. Translated, it gives CASSQERYEQYF.

This clonotype was found a few times. This rearrangement joins TRBV30 to TRBJ1-2; possible D gene TRBD1, 5 bases. This CDR3 is 14 amino acids long. Germline-derived CDR1 and CDR2 are GTSNPN and SVGIG (reference sequence). V lost 5 bases and J 7 bases, leaving 20 bases between the germline ends. The CDR3 DNA sequence: TGTGCCTGGGGAGCCGTTCGAGGGGCCTTTGGCTACACCTTC. Translation: CAWGAVRGAFGYTF. The full variable domain, its missing parts supplied by reference TRBV30 and TRBJ1-2, is SQTIHQWPATLVQPVGSPLSLECTVEGTSNPNLYWYRQAAGRGLQLLFYSVGIGQISSEVPQNLSASRPQDRQFILSSKKLLLSDSGFYLCAWGAVRGAFGYTFGSGTRLTVV.

This clonotype was found many times. The chain carries TRBV6-5 and TRBJ1-6, with D perhaps matching TRBD1 (6 bases). The CDR3 contains 12 residues. CDR1 is MNHEY, CDR2 SVGAGI, per germline. The CDR3 region is CVTQGYNSPLHF. In nucleotides, the CDR3 is TGTGTCACCCAGGGGTATAATTCACCCCTCCACTTT.

The chain employs TRBV7-8 and TRBJ1-5, with D perhaps matching TRBD1 (5 bases). Trimming shortened V by 5 bases and J by 8 bases, and 16 bases separated the two germline ends. The CDR3 loop spans 14 amino acids. The germline V gene has CDR1 SGHVS and CDR2 FQNEAQ. The DNA of the CDR3 is TGTGCCAGCAGCGCCGGGACCATAGACAAGCCCCAGCATTTT. Translated: CASSAGTIDKPQHF.